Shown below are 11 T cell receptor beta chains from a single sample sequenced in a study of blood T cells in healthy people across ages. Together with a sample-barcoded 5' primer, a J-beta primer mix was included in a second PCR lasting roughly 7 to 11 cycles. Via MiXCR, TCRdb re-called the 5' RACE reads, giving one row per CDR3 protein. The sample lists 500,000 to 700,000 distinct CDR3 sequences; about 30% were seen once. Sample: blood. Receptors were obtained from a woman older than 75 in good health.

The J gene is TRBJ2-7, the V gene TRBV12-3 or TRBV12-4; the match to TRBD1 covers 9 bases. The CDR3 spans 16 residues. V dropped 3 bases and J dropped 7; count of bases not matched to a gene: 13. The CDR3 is CASSLATGGSYNEQYF. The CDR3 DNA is TGTGCCAGCAGTTTGGCGACAGGGGGTTCCTACAATGAGCAGTACTTC.

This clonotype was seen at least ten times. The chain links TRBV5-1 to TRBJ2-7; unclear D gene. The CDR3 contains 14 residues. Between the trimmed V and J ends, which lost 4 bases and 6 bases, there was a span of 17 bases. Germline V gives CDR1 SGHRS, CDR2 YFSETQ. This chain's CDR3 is CASSPELGMREQYF. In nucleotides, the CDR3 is TGCGCCAGCAGCCCCGAGCTGGGTATGCGCGAGCAGTACTTC.

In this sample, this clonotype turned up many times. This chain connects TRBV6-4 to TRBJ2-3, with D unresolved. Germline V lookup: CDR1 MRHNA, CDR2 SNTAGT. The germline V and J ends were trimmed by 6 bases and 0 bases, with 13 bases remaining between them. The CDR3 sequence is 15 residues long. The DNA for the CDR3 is TGTGCCAGCAGGATCGGTGGGTCTAGCACAGATACGCAGTATTTT. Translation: CASRIGGSSTDTQYF.

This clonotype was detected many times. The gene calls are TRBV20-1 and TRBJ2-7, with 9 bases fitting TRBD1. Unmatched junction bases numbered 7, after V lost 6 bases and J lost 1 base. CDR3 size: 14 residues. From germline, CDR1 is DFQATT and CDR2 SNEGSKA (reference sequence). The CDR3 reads CSAHAGQGSYEQYF. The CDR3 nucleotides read TGCAGTGCCCACGCCGGACAGGGGTCCTACGAGCAGTACTTC.

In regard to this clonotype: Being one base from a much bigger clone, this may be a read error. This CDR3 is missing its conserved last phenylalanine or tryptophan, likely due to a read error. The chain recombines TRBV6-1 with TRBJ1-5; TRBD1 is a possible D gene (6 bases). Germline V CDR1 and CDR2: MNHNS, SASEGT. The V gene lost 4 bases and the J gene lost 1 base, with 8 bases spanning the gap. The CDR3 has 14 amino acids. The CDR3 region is CASSVGQSNQPQHV. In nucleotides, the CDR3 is TGTGCCAGCAGTGTCGGACAGAGCAATCAGCCCCAGCATGTT.

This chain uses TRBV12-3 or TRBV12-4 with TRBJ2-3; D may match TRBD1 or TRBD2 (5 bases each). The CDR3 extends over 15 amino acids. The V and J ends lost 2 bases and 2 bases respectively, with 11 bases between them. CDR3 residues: CASSLTGPSTDTQYF. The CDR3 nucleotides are TGTGCCAGCAGTTTAACGGGACCATCCACAGATACGCAGTATTTT.

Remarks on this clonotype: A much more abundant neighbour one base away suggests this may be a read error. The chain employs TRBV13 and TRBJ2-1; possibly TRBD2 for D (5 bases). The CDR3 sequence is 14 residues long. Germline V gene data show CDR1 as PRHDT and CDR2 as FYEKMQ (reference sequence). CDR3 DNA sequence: TGTGCCAGCAGCTCATCTAGCTCCTGCAATGAGCAGTTCTTC. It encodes CASSSSSSCNEQFF.

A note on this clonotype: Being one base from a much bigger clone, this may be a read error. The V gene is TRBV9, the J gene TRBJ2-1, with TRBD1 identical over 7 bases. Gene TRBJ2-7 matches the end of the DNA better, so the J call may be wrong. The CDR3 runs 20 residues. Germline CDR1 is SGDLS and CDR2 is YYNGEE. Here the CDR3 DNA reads TGTGCCAGCAGCGTAGCGGGACAGCTTTCCTTTTCGAGCTCCTACAATGAGCAGTACTTC. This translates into CASSVAGQLSFSSSYNEQYF.

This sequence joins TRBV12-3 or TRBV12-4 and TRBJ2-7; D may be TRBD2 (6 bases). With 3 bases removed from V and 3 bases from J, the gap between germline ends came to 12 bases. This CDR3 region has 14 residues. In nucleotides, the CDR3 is TGTGCCAGCAGTTTGACGGGGGTTCACTACGAGCAGTACTTC. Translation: CASSLTGVHYEQYF.

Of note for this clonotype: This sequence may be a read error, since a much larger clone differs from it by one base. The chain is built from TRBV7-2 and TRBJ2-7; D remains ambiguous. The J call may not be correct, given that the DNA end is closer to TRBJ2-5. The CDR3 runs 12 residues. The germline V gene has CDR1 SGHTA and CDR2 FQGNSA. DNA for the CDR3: TGTGCCTGCGGCCGAGCCAGGGAGACCCAGTACTTC. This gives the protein CACGRARETQYF.

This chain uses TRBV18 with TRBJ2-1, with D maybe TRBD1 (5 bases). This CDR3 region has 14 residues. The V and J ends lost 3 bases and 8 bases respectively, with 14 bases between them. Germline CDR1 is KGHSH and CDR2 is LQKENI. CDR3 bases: TGTGCCAGCTCACCTTCAAGGGGAAGTGATGAGCAGTTCTTC. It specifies CASSPSRGSDEQFF.